This TCR beta chain came from a study of T cells in Graves' hyperthyroidism and ophthalmopathy. Points from the study as a whole: Blood also held most thyroid clonotypes expanded beyond 0.001.

Amplification of TCR beta CDR3 regions was performed using RNA transcripts as template. An initial round of RT-PCR targeting the TCR CDR3 relied on the HTBI primer set. MiXCR, applied by TCRdb to the multiplex PCR reads, yields one record per CDR3 protein. This sample has about 270,000 distinct CDR3 sequences; 25% to 30% occur once, and the top ten carry roughly 24%. Between the trimmed V and J ends, which lost 1 base and 2 bases, there was a span of 9 bases. The CDR3 spans 14 residues. CDR1 is ENHRY and CDR2 is SYGVKD in the germline V gene. In its sample, this clonotype was seen many times. The antigen remains unidentified. Thyroid ultrasound and orbital computed tomography, with clinical symptoms and serum thyroxine and TRAb, informed diagnoses. Ahead of any ophthalmopathy symptoms, the blood sample was obtained at the first diagnosis of hyperthyroidism. PBMCs were sourced from approximately 10 ml fresh peripheral blood.

Source material: blood. V gene TRBV10-3 combines with J gene TRBJ2-7; D may be TRBD1 (5 bases). This TCR derives from a man aged 35-49 years with Graves' hyperthyroidism that later progressed to Graves' ophthalmopathy. The CDR3 DNA reads TGTGCCATCAGTGAGTACTCAGGGCCCTACGAGCAGTACTTC. It encodes CAISEYSGPYEQYF.